This T cell receptor (beta chain) was retrieved from a study of identical twins. TCRdb fed the 5' RACE reads into MiXCR, producing one record per CDR3 protein. The repertoire consists of hundreds of thousands of distinct CDR3 sequences, with 20% to 30% occurring once and the leading ten covering about 3%. CDR3 length: 17 amino acids. V lost 6 bases and J 0 bases, leaving 18 bases between the germline ends. This clonotype has more than one count but fewer than ten. These data were also filed under a second study, of T cells expressing NK-cell markers.

The sequenced sample was CD4+ T cells sorted from blood. The receptor was isolated from a woman aged 18-29 years in good health. The chain has TRBV12-3 or TRBV12-4 and TRBJ2-1; no clear D gene. This CDR3 is CASSPPRRSSSYNEQFF. CDR3 in DNA: TGTGCCAGCAGCCCCCCACGTCGCAGCAGCTCCTACAATGAGCAGTTCTTC.